The entry that follows covers one TCR beta chain sequence. Antigen specificity is unknown. Trimming took off 3 bases at V and 3 bases at J, with 12 bases between the two ends. This CDR3 is 16 amino acids long. Germline assignment: CDR1 SGHVS and CDR2 FNYEAQ. A single record per CDR3 protein comes from TCRdb applying MiXCR to the 5' RACE reads. The sample holds more than 70,000 distinct CDR3 sequences, approximately 15% seen once. These data come from a study of T-cell memory formation after mild COVID-19. Study-wide points: Contracting CD4+ clones were located mainly in CM and EM, and CD8+ clones in EMRA. For second-wave clones that peaked at day 37, SARS-CoV-2 specificity went unverified. A subset of responding clones appeared in pre-infection memory, suggesting cross-reactive memory joined. Contracting clones, day 15 to 85, had balanced CD4/CD8, and later expanders favored CD4+.

Sequenced input: PBMCs or a T cell subset sorted from them (not recorded which). The TCR was taken from an adult woman who had mild COVID-19 (a few samples of this study predate the infection). Cell type and time point are not known. The rearrangement uses TRBV7-6 and TRBJ2-6; D is undetermined. The DNA for the CDR3 is TGTGCCAGCAGCTTCTCCCTTAGAAGTGGGGCCAACGTCCTGACTTTC. This gives the protein CASSFSLRSGANVLTF.